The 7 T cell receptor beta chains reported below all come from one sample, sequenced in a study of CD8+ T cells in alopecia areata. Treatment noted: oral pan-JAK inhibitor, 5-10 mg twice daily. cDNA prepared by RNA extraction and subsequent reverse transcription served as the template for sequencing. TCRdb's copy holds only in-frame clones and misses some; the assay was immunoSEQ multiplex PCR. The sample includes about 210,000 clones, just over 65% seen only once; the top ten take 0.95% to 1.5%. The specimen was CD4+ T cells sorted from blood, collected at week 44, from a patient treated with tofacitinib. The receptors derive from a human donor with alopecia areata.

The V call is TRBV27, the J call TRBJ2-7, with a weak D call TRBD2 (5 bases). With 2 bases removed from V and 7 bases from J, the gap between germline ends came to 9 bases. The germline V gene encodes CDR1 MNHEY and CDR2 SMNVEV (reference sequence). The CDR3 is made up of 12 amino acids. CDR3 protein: CASSLLSGEQYF. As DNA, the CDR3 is TGTGCCAGCAGTTTACTCTCGGGGGAGCAGTACTTC.

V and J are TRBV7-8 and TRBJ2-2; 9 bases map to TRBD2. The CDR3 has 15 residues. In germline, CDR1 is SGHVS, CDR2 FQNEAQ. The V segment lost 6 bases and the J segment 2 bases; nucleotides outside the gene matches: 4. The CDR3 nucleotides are TGTGCCAGCAGGGGGCTAGCGGGAAACACCGGGGAGCTGTTTTTT. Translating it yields CASRGLAGNTGELFF.

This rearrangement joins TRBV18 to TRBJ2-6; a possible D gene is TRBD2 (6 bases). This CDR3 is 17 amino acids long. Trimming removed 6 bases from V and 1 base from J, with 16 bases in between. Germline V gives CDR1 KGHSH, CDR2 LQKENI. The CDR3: CASSALGGTSGANVLTF. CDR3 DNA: TGTGCCAGCTCCGCTCTTGGGGGGACTTCTGGGGCCAACGTCCTGACTTTC.

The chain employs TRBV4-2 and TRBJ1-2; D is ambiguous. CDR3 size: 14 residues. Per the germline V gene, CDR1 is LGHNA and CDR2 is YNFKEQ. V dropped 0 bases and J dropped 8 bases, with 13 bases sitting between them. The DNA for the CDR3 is TGTGCCAGCAGCCAAGATTTGCAGAGGATGGGCTACACCTTC. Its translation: CASSQDLQRMGYTF.

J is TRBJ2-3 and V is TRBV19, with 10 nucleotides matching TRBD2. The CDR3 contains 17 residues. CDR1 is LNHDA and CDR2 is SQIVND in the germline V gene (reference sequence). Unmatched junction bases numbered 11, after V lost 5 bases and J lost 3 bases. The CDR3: CASSRRRAGGRTDTQYF. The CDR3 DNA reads TGTGCCAGTAGTCGTCGAAGAGCGGGGGGGAGGACAGATACGCAGTATTTT.

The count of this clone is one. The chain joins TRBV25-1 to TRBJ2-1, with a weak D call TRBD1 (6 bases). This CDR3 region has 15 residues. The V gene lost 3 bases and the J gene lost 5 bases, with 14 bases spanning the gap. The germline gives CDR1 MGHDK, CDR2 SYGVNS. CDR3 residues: CASSDSVQGNNEQFF. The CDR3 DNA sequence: TGTGCCAGCAGTGACTCCGTTCAGGGGAACAATGAGCAGTTCTTC.

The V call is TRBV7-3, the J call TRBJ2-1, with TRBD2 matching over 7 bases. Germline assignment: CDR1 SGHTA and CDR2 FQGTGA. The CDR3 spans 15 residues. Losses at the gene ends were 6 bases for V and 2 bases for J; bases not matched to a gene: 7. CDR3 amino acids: CASSPSGNTYNEQFF. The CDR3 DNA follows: TGTGCCAGCAGTCCAAGCGGGAACACCTACAATGAGCAGTTCTTC. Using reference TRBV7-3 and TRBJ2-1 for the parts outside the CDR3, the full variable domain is GAGVSQTPSNKVTEKGKYVELRCDPISGHTALYWYRQSLGQGPEFLIYFQGTGAADDSGLPNDRFFAVRPEGSVSTLKIQRTERGDSAVYLCASSPSGNTYNEQFFGPGTRLTVL.